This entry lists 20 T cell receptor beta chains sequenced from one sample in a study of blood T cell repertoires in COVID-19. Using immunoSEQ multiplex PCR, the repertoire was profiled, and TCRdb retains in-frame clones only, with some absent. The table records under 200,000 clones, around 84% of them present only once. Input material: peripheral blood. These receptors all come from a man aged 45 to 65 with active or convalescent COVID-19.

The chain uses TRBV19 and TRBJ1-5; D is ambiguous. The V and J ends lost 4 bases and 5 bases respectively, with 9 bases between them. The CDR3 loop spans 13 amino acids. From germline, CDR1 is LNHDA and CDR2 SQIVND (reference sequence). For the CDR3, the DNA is TGTGCCAGTAGTAGTAGCAGTGATCAGCCCCAGCATTTT. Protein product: CASSSSSDQPQHF.

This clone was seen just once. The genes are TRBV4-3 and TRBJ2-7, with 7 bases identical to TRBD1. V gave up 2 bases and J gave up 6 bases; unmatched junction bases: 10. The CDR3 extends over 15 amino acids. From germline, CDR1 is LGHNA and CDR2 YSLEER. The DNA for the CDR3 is TGCGCCAGCAGCCAAAGTTCCGGGACAGTCTCCGAGCAGTACTTC. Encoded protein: CASSQSSGTVSEQYF.

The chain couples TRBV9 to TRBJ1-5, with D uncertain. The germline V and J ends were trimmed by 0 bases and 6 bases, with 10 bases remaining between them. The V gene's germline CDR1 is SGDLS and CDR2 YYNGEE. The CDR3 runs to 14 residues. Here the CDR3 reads CASSVAGETQPQHF. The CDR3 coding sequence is TGTGCCAGCAGCGTAGCGGGTGAGACTCAGCCCCAGCATTTT.

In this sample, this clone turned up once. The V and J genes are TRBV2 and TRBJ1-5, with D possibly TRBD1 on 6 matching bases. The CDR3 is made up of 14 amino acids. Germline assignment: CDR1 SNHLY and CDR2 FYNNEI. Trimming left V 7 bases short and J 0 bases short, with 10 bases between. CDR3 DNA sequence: TGTGCCAGCACCAGGGGTTTTAGCAATCAGCCCCAGCATTTT. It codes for CASTRGFSNQPQHF.

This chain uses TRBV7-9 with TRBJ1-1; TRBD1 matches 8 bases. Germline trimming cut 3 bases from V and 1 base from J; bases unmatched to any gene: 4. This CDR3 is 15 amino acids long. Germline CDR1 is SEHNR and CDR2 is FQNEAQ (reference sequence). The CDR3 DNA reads TGTGCCAGCAGCTTCCGGACAGGGAGGAACACTGAAGCTTTCTTT. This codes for CASSFRTGRNTEAFF.

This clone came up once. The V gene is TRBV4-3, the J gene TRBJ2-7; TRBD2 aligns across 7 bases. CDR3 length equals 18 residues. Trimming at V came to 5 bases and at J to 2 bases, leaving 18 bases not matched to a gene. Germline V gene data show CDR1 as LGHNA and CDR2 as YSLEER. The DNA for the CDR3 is TGCGCCAGCAGCGTGCGCCTCGGGGTTAGCGGGTTAACCTACGAGCAGTACTTC. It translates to CASSVRLGVSGLTYEQYF.

The CDR3 nucleotides read TGTGCCAGCAGCTTAACCTCAAACAGGGTTGAGCAGTTCTTC. It yields the protein CASSLTSNRVEQFF. The chain links TRBV7-3 to TRBJ2-1; maybe TRBD1 (6 bases). Trimming left V 0 bases short and J 9 bases short, with 12 bases between. The CDR3 totals 14 residues. Germline V gene data show CDR1 as SGHTA and CDR2 as FQGTGA.

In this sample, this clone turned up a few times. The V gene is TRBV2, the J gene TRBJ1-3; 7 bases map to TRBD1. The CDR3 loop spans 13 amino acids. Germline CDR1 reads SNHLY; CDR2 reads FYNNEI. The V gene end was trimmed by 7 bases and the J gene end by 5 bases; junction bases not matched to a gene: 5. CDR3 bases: TGTGCCAGCAAGGGGGCTTTTAGAAACACCATATATTTT. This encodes CASKGAFRNTIYF.

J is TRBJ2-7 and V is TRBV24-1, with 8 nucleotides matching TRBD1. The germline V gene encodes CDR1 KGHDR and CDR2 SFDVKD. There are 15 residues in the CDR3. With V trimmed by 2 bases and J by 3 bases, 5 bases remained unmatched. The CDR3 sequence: CATSDSRTGIYEQYF. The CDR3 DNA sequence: TGTGCCACCAGTGATTCCCGGACAGGGATCTACGAGCAGTACTTC.

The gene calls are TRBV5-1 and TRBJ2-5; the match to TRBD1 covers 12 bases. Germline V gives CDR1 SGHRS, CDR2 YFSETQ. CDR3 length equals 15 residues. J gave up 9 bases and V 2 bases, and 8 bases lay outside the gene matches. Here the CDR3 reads CASSLDGTGGRAQYF. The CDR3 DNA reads TGCGCCAGCAGCTTAGACGGGACAGGGGGCAGGGCCCAGTACTTC.

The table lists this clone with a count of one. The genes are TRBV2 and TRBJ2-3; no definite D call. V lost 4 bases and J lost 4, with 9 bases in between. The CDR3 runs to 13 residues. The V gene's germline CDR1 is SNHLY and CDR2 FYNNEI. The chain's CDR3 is CASSGTGSDTQYF. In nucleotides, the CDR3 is TGTGCCAGCAGTGGAACCGGGTCAGATACGCAGTATTTT.

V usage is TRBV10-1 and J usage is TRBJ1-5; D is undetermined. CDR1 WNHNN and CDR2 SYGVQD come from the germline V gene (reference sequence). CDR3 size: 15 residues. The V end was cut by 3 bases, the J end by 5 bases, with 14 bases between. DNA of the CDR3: TGCGCCAGCAGTGAAGCGGGGAAAGAACATCAGCCCCAGCATTTT. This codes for CASSEAGKEHQPQHF.

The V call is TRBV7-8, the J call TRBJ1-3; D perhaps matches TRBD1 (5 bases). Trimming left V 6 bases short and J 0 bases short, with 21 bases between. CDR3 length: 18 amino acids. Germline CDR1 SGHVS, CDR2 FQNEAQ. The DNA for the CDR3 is TGTGCCAGCAGTCGTACAGGTCCCCTTCTATTCTCTGGAAACACCATATATTTT. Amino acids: CASSRTGPLLFSGNTIYF. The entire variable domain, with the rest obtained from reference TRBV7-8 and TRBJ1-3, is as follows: GAGVSQSPRYKVAKRGQDVALRCDPISGHVSLFWYQQALGQGPEFLTYFQNEAQLDKSGLPSDRFFAERPEGSVSTLKIQRTQQEDSAVYLCASSRTGPLLFSGNTIYFGEGSWLTVV.

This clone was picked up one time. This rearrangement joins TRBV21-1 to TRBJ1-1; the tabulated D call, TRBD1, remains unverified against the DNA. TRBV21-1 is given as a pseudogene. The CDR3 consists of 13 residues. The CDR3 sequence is CASRGQEATEAFF. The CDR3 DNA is TGTGCCAGCAGGGGACAGGAGGCCACTGAAGCTTTCTTT.

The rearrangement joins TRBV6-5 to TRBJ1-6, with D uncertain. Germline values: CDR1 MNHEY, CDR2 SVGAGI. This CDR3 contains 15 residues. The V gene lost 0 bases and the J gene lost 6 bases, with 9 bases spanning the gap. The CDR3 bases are TGTGCCAGCAGTTACTCGCGCGGATCTAATTCACCCCTCCACTTT. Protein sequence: CASSYSRGSNSPLHF.

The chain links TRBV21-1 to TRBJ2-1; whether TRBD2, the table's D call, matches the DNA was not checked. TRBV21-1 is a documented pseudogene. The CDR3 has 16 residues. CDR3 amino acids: CASSTGTSGPHNEQFF. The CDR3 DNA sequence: TGTGCCAGCAGTACCGGGACTAGCGGGCCCCACAATGAGCAGTTCTTC.

The CDR3 sequence is CASSLALRGGNTIYF. The CDR3, as DNA: TGTGCCAGCAGCTTAGCGCTCAGGGGAGGAAACACCATATATTTT. The J gene is TRBJ1-3, the V gene TRBV7-2, with a possible D match to TRBD1 (6 bases). Germline V gene sequence: CDR1 SGHTA, CDR2 FQGNSA. The CDR3 length is 15 residues. Trimming removed 0 bases from V and 4 bases from J, with 10 bases in between.

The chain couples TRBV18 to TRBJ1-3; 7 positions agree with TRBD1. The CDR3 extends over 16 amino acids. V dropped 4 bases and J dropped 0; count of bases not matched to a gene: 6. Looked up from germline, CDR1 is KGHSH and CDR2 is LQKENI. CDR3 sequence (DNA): TGTGCCAGCTCACACGGACAGGCTAGCTCTGGAAACACCATATATTTT. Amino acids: CASSHGQASSGNTIYF.

DNA for the CDR3: TGTGCCTGGAGTGTACGCTTGGGCAGGGCCAGCAATCAGCCCCAGCATTTT. Translated, it gives CAWSVRLGRASNQPQHF. The chain carries TRBV30 and TRBJ1-5; weak D call: TRBD1 (5 bases). V lost 0 bases to trimming and J lost 1 base, with 16 bases between them. From germline, CDR1 is GTSNPN and CDR2 SVGIG (reference sequence). This CDR3 contains 17 residues.

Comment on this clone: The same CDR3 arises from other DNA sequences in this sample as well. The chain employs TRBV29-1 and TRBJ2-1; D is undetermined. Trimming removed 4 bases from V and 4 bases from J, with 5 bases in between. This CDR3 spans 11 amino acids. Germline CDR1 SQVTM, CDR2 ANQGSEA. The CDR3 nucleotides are TGCAGCGTTGGGCAGTACAATGAGCAGTTCTTC. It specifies CSVGQYNEQFF.